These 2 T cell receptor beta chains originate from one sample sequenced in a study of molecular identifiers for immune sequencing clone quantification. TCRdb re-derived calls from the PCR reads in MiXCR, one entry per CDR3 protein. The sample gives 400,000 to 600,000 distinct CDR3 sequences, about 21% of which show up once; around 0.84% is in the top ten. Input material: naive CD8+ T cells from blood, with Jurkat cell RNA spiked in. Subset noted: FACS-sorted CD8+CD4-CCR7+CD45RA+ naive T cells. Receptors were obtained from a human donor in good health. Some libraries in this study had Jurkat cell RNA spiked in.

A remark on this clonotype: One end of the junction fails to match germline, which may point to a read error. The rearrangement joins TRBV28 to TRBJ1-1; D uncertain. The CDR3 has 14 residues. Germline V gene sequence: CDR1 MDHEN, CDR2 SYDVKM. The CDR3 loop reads CAGSFRGGSTEAFF. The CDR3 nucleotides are TGTGCCGGCAGTTTCCGTGGCGGCAGCACTGAAGCTTTCTTT.

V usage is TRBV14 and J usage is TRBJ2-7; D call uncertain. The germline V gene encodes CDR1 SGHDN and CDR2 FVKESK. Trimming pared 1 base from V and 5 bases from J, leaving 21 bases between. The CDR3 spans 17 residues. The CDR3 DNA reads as TGTGCCAGCAGCCAAGGCCGGGCCAGCCCGATTGGCAACGAGCAGTACTTC. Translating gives CASSQGRASPIGNEQYF.